The 10 T cell receptor beta chains below come from one sample, sequenced in a study of cytomegalovirus exposure and HLA in healthy donors. In the PCR, 60 Vbeta and 13 Jbeta primers were used. Sequencing used immunoSEQ multiplex PCR; TCRdb keeps in-frame clones, though not all of them. The sample contains about 130,000 clones, about 85% of which appear only once. Sequenced input: PBMCs. The receptors were gathered from a boy aged 5 to 17 in good health and CMV-seronegative.

The chain carries TRBV4-1 and TRBJ2-1; a possible D gene is TRBD2 (6 bases). Trimming cost V 4 bases and J 8 bases, with 12 bases left between them. Germline values: CDR1 MGHRA, CDR2 YSYEKL. The CDR3 runs to 13 residues. DNA of the CDR3: TGCGCCAGCAGCCTGGGACCGGGAGATGAGCAGTTCTTC. It specifies CASSLGPGDEQFF.

The V call is TRBV5-8, the J call TRBJ2-7, with TRBD1 matching 10 bases. The germline V gene has CDR1 SGHTS and CDR2 YDEGEE. V was pared by 4 bases and J by 2 bases, with 6 bases of the junction left unmatched. The CDR3 loop spans 15 amino acids. CDR3 sequence: CASSLGQGLTYEQYF. The CDR3 region has the DNA TGTGCCAGCAGCCTGGGACAGGGGCTAACCTACGAGCAGTACTTC.

The chain couples TRBV2 to TRBJ1-5; weak D call: TRBD1 (5 bases). Per germline, CDR1 SNHLY and CDR2 FYNNEI. Trimming shortened V by 3 bases and J by 5 bases, and 14 bases separated the two germline ends. This CDR3 has 15 amino acids. The CDR3 DNA sequence: TGTGCCAGCAGTGAGTGGAGGGGCGGCGATCAGCCCCAGCATTTT. This sequence encodes CASSEWRGGDQPQHF.

In its sample, this clone was seen a few times. The CDR3 DNA sequence: TGTGCCAGCAGCGTGGGGACAGGGGGCAAAAACATTCAGTACTTC. Translated: CASSVGTGGKNIQYF. The gene calls are TRBV21-1 and TRBJ2-4; the D call of TRBD1 is as the table states it, not checked on the DNA. TRBV21-1 is annotated as a pseudogene. The CDR3 spans 15 residues.

The V gene is TRBV25-1, the J gene TRBJ2-3; D is undetermined. This CDR3 spans 13 amino acids. CDR1 MGHDK and CDR2 SYGVNS come from the germline V gene. Trimming removed 8 bases from V and 0 bases from J, with 9 bases in between. Here the CDR3 reads CASSNTSTDTQYF. In DNA form, the CDR3 reads TGTGCCAGCTCCAACACAAGCACAGATACGCAGTATTTT. Combining the CDR3 with reference TRBV25-1 and TRBJ2-3 gives the whole variable domain EADIYQTPRYLVIGTGKKITLECSQTMGHDKMYWYQQDPGMELHLIHYSYGVNSTEKGDLSSESTVSRIRTEHFPLTLESARPSHTSQYLCASSNTSTDTQYFGPGTRLTVL.

This chain connects TRBV6-1 to TRBJ1-1; D ambiguous. V dropped 3 bases and J dropped 5 bases, with 10 bases sitting between them. Germline V gene data show CDR1 as MNHNS and CDR2 as SASEGT. There are 13 residues in the CDR3. The CDR3 DNA reads TGTGCCAGCAGTGACGGTCCGGGAACTGAAGCTTTCTTT. This codes for CASSDGPGTEAFF.

As regards this clone: The sample contains more than one DNA sequence encoding this CDR3. The chain joins TRBV12-5 to TRBJ2-1; D unresolved. The germline V and J ends were trimmed by 1 base and 4 bases, with 5 bases remaining between them. Germline V gene lookup returns CDR1 LGHNT and CDR2 FRNRAP. CDR3 length equals 13 residues. CDR3 sequence (DNA): TGTGCTAGTGGTTTGGATCAATACAATGAGCAGTTCTTC. Translating gives CASGLDQYNEQFF.

This clone was counted a single time. This rearrangement joins TRBV7-9 to TRBJ1-3; 8 bases fit TRBD1. CDR3 size: 13 residues. With 6 bases clipped from V and 7 bases from J, the junction kept 5 bases outside the gene matches. The germline V gene has CDR1 SEHNR and CDR2 FQNEAQ (reference sequence). DNA of the CDR3: TGTGCCAGCAGACAGGGGGAAGGCAACACCATATATTTT. This codes for CASRQGEGNTIYF.

CDR3 amino acids: CASSTHGDANTGELFF. CDR3 sequence (DNA): TGTGCCAGCAGTACCCACGGGGATGCGAACACCGGGGAGCTGTTTTTT. The chain joins TRBV27 to TRBJ2-2, with a tentative D call TRBD2 (5 bases). The CDR3 runs 16 residues. Trimming shortened V by 5 bases and J by 0 bases, and 13 bases separated the two germline ends. CDR1 and CDR2 from the germline V gene are MNHEY and SMNVEV (reference sequence).

The chain couples TRBV4-3 to TRBJ1-1; possible D gene TRBD1, 6 bases. Germline CDR1 LGHNA, CDR2 YSLEER. Trimming cost V 3 bases and J 0 bases, with 14 bases left between them. The CDR3 is made up of 16 amino acids. This CDR3 reads CASSQGHGAMNTEAFF. The CDR3 nucleotides read TGCGCCAGCAGCCAGGGACATGGAGCCATGAACACTGAAGCTTTCTTT.